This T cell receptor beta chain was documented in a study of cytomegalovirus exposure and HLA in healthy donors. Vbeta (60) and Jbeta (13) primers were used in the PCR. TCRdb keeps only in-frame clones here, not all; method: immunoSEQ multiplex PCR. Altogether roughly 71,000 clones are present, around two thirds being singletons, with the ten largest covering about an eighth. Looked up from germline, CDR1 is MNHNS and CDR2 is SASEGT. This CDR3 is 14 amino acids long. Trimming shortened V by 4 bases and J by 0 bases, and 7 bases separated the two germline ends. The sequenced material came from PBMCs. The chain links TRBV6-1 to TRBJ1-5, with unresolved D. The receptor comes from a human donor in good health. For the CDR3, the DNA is TGTGCCAGCAGTGGAGACAATAGCAATCAGCCCCAGCATTTT. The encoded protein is CASSGDNSNQPQHF.